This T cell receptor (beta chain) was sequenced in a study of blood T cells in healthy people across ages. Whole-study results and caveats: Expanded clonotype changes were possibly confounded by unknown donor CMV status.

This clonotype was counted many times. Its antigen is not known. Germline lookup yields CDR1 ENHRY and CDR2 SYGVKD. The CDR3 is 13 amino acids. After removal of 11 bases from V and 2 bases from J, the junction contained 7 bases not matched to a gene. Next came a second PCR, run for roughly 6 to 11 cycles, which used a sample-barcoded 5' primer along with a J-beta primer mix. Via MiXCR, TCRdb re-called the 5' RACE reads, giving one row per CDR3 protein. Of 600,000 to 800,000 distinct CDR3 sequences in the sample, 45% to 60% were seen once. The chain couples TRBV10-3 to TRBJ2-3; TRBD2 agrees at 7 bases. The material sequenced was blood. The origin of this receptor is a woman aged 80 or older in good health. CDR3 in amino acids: CAHSSGNTDTQYF. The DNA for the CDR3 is TGTGCCCACTCCAGCGGGAACACAGATACGCAGTATTTT.